The 32 T cell receptor beta chains below were found in one sample sequenced in a study of blood T cell repertoires in COVID-19. Libraries were prepared by immunoSEQ multiplex PCR; TCRdb keeps only in-frame clonotypes and omits some of them. The sample shows around 200,000 clones, more than 75% of them seen only once. Sequencing was done on a sample of peripheral blood. The receptors derive from a man between 60 and 75 years old who had recovered from COVID-19.

V usage is TRBV5-6 and J usage is TRBJ1-1; 8 bases line up with TRBD1. This CDR3 has 14 amino acids. CDR1 and CDR2 (germline): SGHDT, YYEEEE. Unmatched junction bases numbered 6, after V lost 1 base and J lost 7 bases. CDR3 nucleotide sequence: TGTGCCAGCAGCTTGACAGGGGGTCGAGTTGAAGCTTTCTTT. As protein: CASSLTGGRVEAFF.

The genes are TRBV30 and TRBJ2-5, with D possibly matching TRBD2 (5 bases). From germline, CDR1 is GTSNPN and CDR2 SVGIG (reference sequence). Trimming shortened V by 5 bases and J by 1 base, and 14 bases separated the two germline ends. The length of the CDR3 is 14 residues. The CDR3 nucleotides are TGTGCCTGGGGAGGTCACGGCGGCCAAGAGACCCAGTACTTC. Translation gives CAWGGHGGQETQYF.

The genes are TRBV7-2 and TRBJ2-5; maybe TRBD2 (7 bases). The CDR3 has 15 amino acids. V gave up 1 base and J gave up 2 bases, with 11 bases separating them. Germline CDR1 and CDR2: SGHTA and FQGNSA. CDR3 region: CASSLGGGGQETQYF. CDR3 DNA sequence: TGTGCCAGCAGCTTAGGGGGGGGCGGACAAGAGACCCAGTACTTC.

Concerning this clone itself: This CDR3 is also generated by other DNA sequences in the sample. The chain recombines TRBV12-3 or TRBV12-4 with TRBJ2-7, with D possibly being TRBD1 (5 bases). CDR3 length: 13 residues. Trimming cost V 2 bases and J 2 bases, with 7 bases left between them. The chain's CDR3 is CASSLRGTYEQYF. The DNA of the CDR3 is TGTGCCAGCAGTTTAAGGGGTACCTACGAGCAGTACTTC.

The V and J genes are TRBV5-1 and TRBJ2-1; possibly TRBD2 for D (5 bases). This CDR3 contains 14 residues. Trimming pared 4 bases from V and 5 bases from J, leaving 13 bases between. CDR1 and CDR2 (germline): SGHRS, YFSETQ. CDR3 DNA: TGCGCCAGCAGCCTAGGACTGGAACACAATGAGCAGTTCTTC. Amino acid sequence: CASSLGLEHNEQFF.

This rearrangement joins TRBV2 to TRBJ1-3, with TRBD1 as a possible D gene (5 bases). CDR1 and CDR2 (germline): SNHLY, FYNNEI. V lost 8 bases and J lost 5, with 7 bases in between. The CDR3 contains 11 residues. The CDR3 DNA is TGTGCCAGCCAGGGCAGAAACACCATATATTTT. It translates to CASQGRNTIYF.

This chain uses TRBV18 with TRBJ1-1; possible D gene TRBD1, 5 bases. From germline, CDR1 is KGHSH and CDR2 LQKENI. This CDR3 has 16 residues. V was trimmed by 1 base and J by 4 bases, leaving 16 bases between them. As DNA, the CDR3 is TGTGCCAGCTCACCACAGGGGCTGTCAATGGGCACTGAAGCTTTCTTT. This encodes CASSPQGLSMGTEAFF.

The chain employs TRBV5-6 and TRBJ1-2; D is unresolved. Germline CDR1 and CDR2: SGHDT and YYEEEE. V lost 3 bases to trimming and J lost 5 bases, with 5 bases between them. The CDR3 spans 11 residues. The CDR3 DNA reads as TGTGCCAGCAGCTCCTTATATGGCTACACCTTC. Encoded protein: CASSSLYGYTF.

This clone showed up just a few times. V and J are TRBV6-2 or TRBV6-3 and TRBJ1-5; 8 nucleotides match TRBD1. The germline CDR1 and CDR2 sequences are MNHEY and SVGEGT. Germline trimming cut 0 bases from V and 4 bases from J; bases unmatched to any gene: 5. The length of the CDR3 is 16 residues. CDR3 coding DNA: TGTGCCAGCAGTTACTCGGGCAGGGGGCCGAATCAGCCCCAGCATTTT. This codes for CASSYSGRGPNQPQHF.

V usage is TRBV28 and J usage is TRBJ2-7; 12 nucleotides align to TRBD2. The CDR3 is made up of 15 amino acids. The germline V gene has CDR1 MDHEN and CDR2 SYDVKM. J lost 1 base, V lost 5 bases, and 3 bases had no gene match. For the CDR3, the DNA is TGTGCCAGCAGTCAGACTAGCGGGAGTTCCTACGAGCAGTACTTC. It codes for CASSQTSGSSYEQYF.

The chain employs TRBV25-1 and TRBJ1-6; D is unclear. Per the germline V gene, CDR1 is MGHDK and CDR2 is SYGVNS. The V end was cut by 8 bases, the J end by 0 bases, with 8 bases between. This CDR3 spans 14 amino acids. The CDR3 DNA reads TGTGCCAGCCGCGTAAGCTCCTATAATTCACCCCTCCACTTT. Translated, it gives CASRVSSYNSPLHF.

The V and J genes are TRBV6-1 and TRBJ1-2, with no clear D. This CDR3 region has 14 residues. Germline values: CDR1 MNHNS, CDR2 SASEGT. The germline V and J ends were trimmed by 2 bases and 10 bases, with 17 bases remaining between them. CDR3 residues: CASSERWRESVYTF. DNA for the CDR3: TGTGCCAGCAGTGAACGCTGGCGGGAAAGCGTCTACACCTTC.

CDR3 loop: CASSILLAGWTGELFF. The CDR3 DNA sequence: TGTGCCAGTAGTATCCTACTAGCGGGGTGGACCGGGGAGCTGTTTTTT. The chain carries TRBV19 and TRBJ2-2; 10 nucleotides agree with TRBD2. The CDR3 is 16 amino acids. Germline V gene lookup returns CDR1 LNHDA and CDR2 SQIVND (reference sequence). J lost 5 bases, V lost 3 bases, and 6 bases had no gene match.

This chain connects TRBV4-3 to TRBJ2-3, with no clear D. From germline, CDR1 is LGHNA and CDR2 YSLEER. Trimming left V 1 base short and J 0 bases short, with 11 bases between. The CDR3 length is 16 residues. The CDR3 sequence is CASSQAAVRSTDTQYF. The CDR3 DNA follows: TGCGCCAGCAGCCAAGCTGCTGTGCGGAGCACAGATACGCAGTATTTT.

Only a few counts were recorded for this clone. This chain connects TRBV5-5 to TRBJ2-1; D not certain. Trimming took 1 base from V and 5 from J, leaving 10 bases between them. The V gene's germline CDR1 is SGHKS and CDR2 YYEKEE (reference sequence). The CDR3 length is 14 residues. This CDR3 is CASSLYDFDNEQFF. The CDR3 nucleotides are TGTGCCAGCAGCTTGTACGACTTCGACAATGAGCAGTTCTTC.

V is TRBV5-1 and J is TRBJ1-1; D gene unclear. The CDR3 spans 13 residues. The germline V and J ends were trimmed by 5 bases and 1 base, with 9 bases remaining between them. Germline values: CDR1 SGHRS, CDR2 YFSETQ. The CDR3 DNA is TGCGCCAGCAGACTCACAGAGAACACTGAAGCTTTCTTT. Its protein is CASRLTENTEAFF.

The rearrangement joins TRBV7-2 to TRBJ1-2; D call uncertain. Germline assignment: CDR1 SGHTA and CDR2 FQGNSA. Between the trimmed V and J ends, which lost 5 bases and 6 bases, there was a span of 22 bases. The CDR3 has 16 residues. The CDR3 sequence is CASSPATGLVGDGYTF. The CDR3 nucleotides are TGTGCCAGCAGCCCCGCTACGGGGTTGGTTGGGGATGGCTACACCTTC.

J is TRBJ1-1 and V is TRBV11-3; TRBD1 is a possible D gene (6 bases). V shed 2 bases and J shed 3 bases, with 10 bases lying between them. CDR3 length: 14 amino acids. CDR1 is SGHNT, CDR2 YENEEA, per germline. The CDR3 coding sequence is TGTGCCAGCAGCTTATCCCCAGGGGACACTGAAGCTTTCTTT. As protein: CASSLSPGDTEAFF.

The genes are TRBV11-2 and TRBJ2-5; TRBD2 is a possible D gene (6 bases). The V end was cut by 2 bases, the J end by 5 bases, with 12 bases between. This CDR3 has 14 amino acids. Germline lookup yields CDR1 SGHAT and CDR2 FQNNGV. The CDR3 sequence is CASSLRGTPETQYF. CDR3 nucleotide sequence: TGTGCCAGCAGCTTAAGAGGGACTCCGGAGACCCAGTACTTC.

The V and J genes are TRBV24-1 and TRBJ2-7; 7 bases match TRBD1. In germline, CDR1 is KGHDR, CDR2 SFDVKD. After removal of 4 bases from V and 1 base from J, the junction contained 3 bases not matched to a gene. CDR3 length: 14 residues. The CDR3 nucleotides read TGTGCCACCAGTGAAACGGGACAGTCCTACGAGCAGTACTTC. Amino acids: CATSETGQSYEQYF.

The chain couples TRBV5-1 to TRBJ1-3; 8 nucleotides align to TRBD1. Losses at the gene ends were 4 bases for V and 2 bases for J; bases not matched to a gene: 2. The CDR3 loop spans 14 amino acids. Per the germline V gene, CDR1 is SGHRS and CDR2 is YFSETQ. This CDR3 is CASSQTGAGNTIYF. CDR3 coding DNA: TGCGCCAGCAGCCAGACAGGGGCTGGAAACACCATATATTTT.

The rearrangement links TRBV5-6 to TRBJ2-1; D is ambiguous. The CDR3 consists of 15 residues. V lost 4 bases and J 7 bases, leaving 18 bases between the germline ends. Per the germline V gene, CDR1 is SGHDT and CDR2 is YYEEEE. CDR3 sequence: CASSLGYPPRNEQFF. The DNA for the CDR3 is TGTGCCAGCAGCCTGGGGTACCCCCCCAGGAATGAGCAGTTCTTC.

V is TRBV2 and J is TRBJ1-2, with TRBD1 matching 7 bases. This CDR3 is 14 amino acids long. CDR1 and CDR2 from the germline V gene are SNHLY and FYNNEI. With V trimmed by 7 bases and J by 4 bases, 9 bases remained unmatched. The CDR3: CASTIRDSLYGYTF. CDR3 nucleotide sequence: TGTGCCAGCACAATAAGGGACAGTCTCTATGGCTACACCTTC.

This clone has just a few counts. The chain uses TRBV29-1 and TRBJ1-3; D call uncertain. CDR1 SQVTM and CDR2 ANQGSEA come from the germline V gene. The V end was cut by 7 bases, the J end by 7 bases, with 11 bases between. This CDR3 is 11 amino acids long. The DNA of the CDR3 is TGCAGCGGGAGCCTTGGGAACACCATATATTTT. Its translation is CSGSLGNTIYF. Together with reference TRBV29-1 and TRBJ1-3, the CDR3 gives the full variable domain: SAVISQKPSRDICQRGTSLTIQCQVDSQVTMMFWYRQQPGQSLTLIATANQGSEATYESGFVIDKFPISRPNLTFSTLTVSNMSPEDSSIYLCSGSLGNTIYFGEGSWLTVV.

This clone has a handful of counts. The V gene is TRBV19, the J gene TRBJ1-5, with TRBD1 as a possible D gene (6 bases). The germline V and J ends were trimmed by 6 bases and 3 bases, with 15 bases remaining between them. The CDR3 totals 15 residues. Germline assignment: CDR1 LNHDA and CDR2 SQIVND (reference sequence). CDR3 nucleotides: TGTGCCAGTAGCCTCGACCCGGGACACAATCAGCCCCAGCATTTT. It yields the protein CASSLDPGHNQPQHF.

This rearrangement joins TRBV28 to TRBJ1-2; D unresolved. Trimming took off 2 bases at V and 3 bases at J, with 16 bases between the two ends. There are 16 residues in the CDR3. The germline gives CDR1 MDHEN, CDR2 SYDVKM. The CDR3 bases are TGTGCCAGCAGTTTAGACTTGTTGGCCGGGGACTATGGCTACACCTTC. Residues: CASSLDLLAGDYGYTF.

The CDR3 sequence is CATKDYTEAFF. CDR3 nucleotides: TGTGCCACCAAGGACTACACTGAAGCTTTCTTT. The chain employs TRBV25-1 and TRBJ1-1, with no clear D. Germline V gene lookup returns CDR1 MGHDK and CDR2 SYGVNS. This CDR3 is 11 amino acids long. Trimming cost V 10 bases and J 3 bases, with 9 bases left between them.

The chain joins TRBV19 to TRBJ2-2; the D gene is possibly TRBD2 (6 bases). The CDR3 runs 15 residues. Trimming took off 5 bases at V and 4 bases at J, with 14 bases between the two ends. Per the germline V gene, CDR1 is LNHDA and CDR2 is SQIVND (reference sequence). The CDR3 bases are TGTGCCAGTAGTCGGGCGGGATTGAGCACCGGGGAGCTGTTTTTT. Protein sequence: CASSRAGLSTGELFF.

The V gene is TRBV7-6, the J gene TRBJ2-2, with TRBD1 matching over 7 bases. The V gene's germline CDR1 is SGHVS and CDR2 FNYEAQ. The CDR3 totals 14 residues. The V and J ends lost 5 bases and 1 base, in that order; junction bases with no gene match: 1. CDR3 nucleotides: TGTGCCAGCAGCCGGGACAGGAACACCGGGGAGCTGTTTTTT. Translating it yields CASSRDRNTGELFF. Using reference TRBV7-6 and TRBJ2-2 for the parts outside the CDR3, the full variable domain is GAGVSQSPRYKVTKRGQDVALRCDPISGHVSLYWYRQALGQGPEFLTYFNYEAQQDKSGLPNDRFSAERPEGSISTLTIQRTEQRDSAMYRCASSRDRNTGELFFGEGSRLTVL.

The CDR3 bases are TGCGCCAGCAGCCTACGGACAGGAGTCTACGAGCAGTACTTC. This encodes CASSLRTGVYEQYF. This chain links TRBV5-1 with TRBJ2-7, with 7 bases matching TRBD1. Germline trimming cut 4 bases from V and 3 bases from J; bases unmatched to any gene: 7. CDR1 is SGHRS, CDR2 YFSETQ, per germline. This CDR3 spans 14 amino acids. Using reference TRBV5-1 and TRBJ2-7 for the parts outside the CDR3, the full variable domain is KAGVTQTPRYLIKTRGQQVTLSCSPISGHRSVSWYQQTPGQGLQFLFEYFSETQRNKGNFPGRFSGRQFSNSRSEMNVSTLELGDSALYLCASSLRTGVYEQYFGPGTRLTVT.

The rearrangement uses TRBV5-1 and TRBJ2-1, with 11 bases that match TRBD2. In germline, CDR1 is SGHRS, CDR2 YFSETQ. With 0 bases clipped from V and 9 bases from J, the junction kept 5 bases outside the gene matches. CDR3 length: 15 residues. The CDR3 bases are TGCGCCAGCAGCTTGGAGCTAGCGGGAGGCTCTGAGCAGTTCTTC. Protein product: CASSLELAGGSEQFF.

The V gene is TRBV29-1, the J gene TRBJ2-7, with TRBD1 identical over 7 bases. The junction had 5 bases not matched to a gene; V was cut back by 6 bases and J by 0 bases. Germline-derived CDR1 and CDR2 are SQVTM and ANQGSEA. The CDR3 is made up of 13 amino acids. The CDR3: CSVDRDGSYEQYF. The CDR3 DNA follows: TGCAGCGTAGACAGGGATGGCTCCTACGAGCAGTACTTC.